Below, 26 T cell receptor beta chains from the same sample are listed, as sequenced in a study of siplizumab effects on memory and regulatory T cells (dated by TCRdb to the late 2010s). Library prep was done by the immunoSEQ multiplex PCR assay. As stored in TCRdb, this immuneACCESS dataset retains in-frame rearrangements with V and J assigned. A fraction of the clones does not appear; measured against another copy, unresolved V genes explain less than half of the discrepancy, and the remainder lacks a known reason. The sample table contains approximately 100,000 clones; only one count was recorded for around 90% of them. The ten biggest clones cover around 12% of the sample. Sample: non-Treg CD4+ T cells sorted from blood. Taken with the paper, the label for cell subset or site translates to: FACS-sorted unstimulated CD4+ non-regulatory T cells. Receptor source: a human donor in good health.

This chain links TRBV7-9 with TRBJ2-3, with 7 bases aligning to TRBD1. Unmatched junction bases numbered 10, after V lost 6 bases and J lost 1 base. The CDR3 has 16 residues. Germline V gene sequence: CDR1 SEHNR, CDR2 FQNEAQ (reference sequence). Written as DNA, the CDR3 is TGTGCCAGCAGACCCGAGACAGGGTTAGGCACAGATACGCAGTATTTT. This encodes CASRPETGLGTDTQYF.

The chain carries TRBV4-2 and TRBJ2-1; a possible D gene is TRBD2 (5 bases). The CDR3 has 15 residues. Germline V lookup: CDR1 LGHNA, CDR2 YNFKEQ. V lost 0 bases to trimming and J lost 3 bases, with 9 bases between them. The DNA for the CDR3 is TGTGCCAGCAGCCAAGAGGACGGGGACTACAATGAGCAGTTCTTC. This codes for CASSQEDGDYNEQFF.

This rearrangement joins TRBV28 to TRBJ1-2; D possibly corresponds to TRBD1 (5 bases). The CDR3 loop spans 15 amino acids. Per the germline V gene, CDR1 is MDHEN and CDR2 is SYDVKM. Trimming left V 5 bases short and J 8 bases short, with 21 bases between. CDR3 DNA sequence: TGTGCCAGCAGTCCCATGGGGCCCCACGAGGGGGGCTACACCTTC. The encoded protein is CASSPMGPHEGGYTF.

This sequence joins TRBV19 and TRBJ1-2; 7 bases fit TRBD1. The length of the CDR3 is 15 residues. CDR1 LNHDA and CDR2 SQIVND come from the germline V gene (reference sequence). The V and J ends lost 3 bases and 3 bases, in that order; junction bases with no gene match: 7. The CDR3 nucleotides are TGTGCCAGTAGTATTCTGCGACAGGGAGACTATGGCTACACCTTC. This encodes CASSILRQGDYGYTF.

This rearrangement joins TRBV4-3 to TRBJ2-1; the D gene could be TRBD1 or TRBD2 (5 bases each). V lost 0 bases and J lost 9, with 18 bases in between. Germline CDR1 LGHNA, CDR2 YSLEER. The CDR3 totals 16 residues. The CDR3: CASSQDRQGRGTEQFF. The DNA for the CDR3 is TGCGCCAGCAGCCAAGATCGTCAAGGGAGAGGGACTGAGCAGTTCTTC.

J is TRBJ2-5 and V is TRBV20-1; 8 bases match TRBD1. Trimming at V came to 3 bases and at J to 7 bases, leaving 1 base not matched to a gene. Germline assignment: CDR1 DFQATT and CDR2 SNEGSKA (reference sequence). CDR3 length equals 11 residues. This CDR3 reads CSARDRATQYF. CDR3 nucleotide sequence: TGCAGTGCTAGGGACAGGGCGACCCAGTACTTC.

The chain links TRBV5-6 to TRBJ1-5; perhaps TRBD1 as D (6 bases). The CDR3 length is 13 residues. Germline loops: CDR1 SGHDT, CDR2 YYEEEE. The V and J ends lost 7 bases and 6 bases respectively, with 14 bases between them. This chain's CDR3 is CASSQGGSQPQHF. DNA of the CDR3: TGTGCCAGCTCACAGGGCGGGAGTCAGCCCCAGCATTTT.

The V and J genes are TRBV19 and TRBJ1-2; 7 bases are a match to TRBD1. Germline V CDR1 and CDR2: LNHDA, SQIVND (reference sequence). The CDR3 consists of 15 residues. J gave up 2 bases and V 5 bases, and 8 bases lay outside the gene matches. The CDR3 protein is CASSDIDRANYGYTF. The CDR3 DNA is TGTGCCAGTAGTGACATCGACAGGGCAAACTATGGCTACACCTTC. Combining the CDR3 with reference TRBV19 and TRBJ1-2 gives the whole variable domain DGGITQSPKYLFRKEGQNVTLSCEQNLNHDAMYWYRQDPGQGLRLIYYSQIVNDFQKGDIAEGYSVSREKKESFPLTVTSAQKNPTAFYLCASSDIDRANYGYTFGSGTRLTVV.

CDR3: CAWSNSGQYEQYF. DNA of the CDR3: TGTGCCTGGAGCAACTCAGGGCAGTACGAGCAGTACTTC. The chain recombines TRBV30 with TRBJ2-7, with D possibly TRBD1 on 5 matching bases. This CDR3 has 13 residues. V gave up 3 bases and J gave up 4 bases, with 13 bases separating them. Germline V gene data show CDR1 as GTSNPN and CDR2 as SVGIG (reference sequence).

This clone has a single count. The chain's CDR3 is CASTGGAWAEAFF. For the CDR3, the DNA is TGTGCCAGCACTGGGGGGGCTTGGGCTGAAGCTTTCTTT. The V and J genes are TRBV25-1 and TRBJ1-1; D perhaps matches TRBD1 (6 bases). In germline, CDR1 is MGHDK, CDR2 SYGVNS. V was pared by 7 bases and J by 6 bases, with 15 bases between. The CDR3 is 13 amino acids.

As DNA, the CDR3 is TGTGCCAGCAGTGATGCGGCACGGCACACAGATACGCAGTATTTT. Protein sequence: CASSDAARHTDTQYF. The chain uses TRBV25-1 and TRBJ2-3; D remains ambiguous. V lost 3 bases and J 2 bases, leaving 12 bases between the germline ends. CDR3 length: 15 residues. From germline, CDR1 is MGHDK and CDR2 SYGVNS.

This CDR3 reads CAWSASKGQGSNYGYTF. The CDR3 nucleotides are TGTGCCTGGAGTGCAAGCAAGGGACAGGGGTCTAACTATGGCTACACCTTC. The chain joins TRBV30 to TRBJ1-2, with 10 bases lining up with TRBD1. The length of the CDR3 is 17 residues. V dropped 1 base and J dropped 0; count of bases not matched to a gene: 8. The germline CDR1 and CDR2 sequences are GTSNPN and SVGIG (reference sequence).

The chain couples TRBV19 to TRBJ2-3; 11 bases fit TRBD2. Germline-derived CDR1 and CDR2 are LNHDA and SQIVND (reference sequence). The trim removed 5 bases at V and 1 base at J, leaving 2 bases unmatched. CDR3 length: 15 residues. CDR3 protein: CASSLGLAGTDTQYF. The CDR3 nucleotides read TGTGCCAGTAGTCTGGGACTAGCGGGCACAGATACGCAGTATTTT.

The CDR3: CASSLGTFGGYEQYF. The CDR3 DNA sequence: TGTGCCAGCAGCCTCGGGACATTTGGGGGCTACGAGCAGTACTTC. V gene TRBV7-6 combines with J gene TRBJ2-7; TRBD1 is a possible D gene (6 bases). Trimming shortened V by 5 bases and J by 3 bases, and 17 bases separated the two germline ends. Germline lookup yields CDR1 SGHVS and CDR2 FNYEAQ. This CDR3 contains 15 residues.

This clone was detected a few times. CDR3 DNA: TGTGCCAGCAGCTTAACCCCCGGGGGCGACTATGGCTACACCTTC. Protein: CASSLTPGGDYGYTF. The chain links TRBV7-3 to TRBJ1-2; possibly TRBD1 for D (6 bases). With 0 bases removed from V and 3 bases from J, the gap between germline ends came to 11 bases. Germline V gene data show CDR1 as SGHTA and CDR2 as FQGTGA. The CDR3 loop spans 15 amino acids.

The chain is built from TRBV11-3 and TRBJ2-3; D call uncertain. Trimming shortened V by 1 base and J by 6 bases, and 11 bases separated the two germline ends. CDR3 length: 14 amino acids. Germline CDR1 reads SGHNT; CDR2 reads YENEEA. This CDR3 reads CASSLGKSYDTQYF. The CDR3 nucleotides are TGTGCCAGCAGCTTAGGGAAGAGTTACGATACGCAGTATTTT. The variable domain in full, completed from reference TRBV11-3 and TRBJ2-3, reads EAGVVQSPRYKIIEKKQPVAFWCNPISGHNTLYWYLQNLGQGPELLIRYENEEAVDDSQLPKDRFSAERLKGVDSTLKIQPAELGDSAVYLCASSLGKSYDTQYFGPGTRLTVL.

The rearrangement joins TRBV6-1 to TRBJ1-5; D possibly corresponds to TRBD1 (5 bases). Trimming shortened V by 8 bases and J by 7 bases, and 6 bases separated the two germline ends. The CDR3 spans 10 residues. The germline V gene has CDR1 MNHNS and CDR2 SASEGT. CDR3 nucleotides: TGTGCCAGCGGGGGGCAGCCCCAGCATTTT. Translating it yields CASGGQPQHF.

The chain couples TRBV11-2 to TRBJ2-2, with D unresolved. Germline V gene lookup returns CDR1 SGHAT and CDR2 FQNNGV. The V and J ends lost 2 bases and 3 bases respectively, with 4 bases between them. CDR3 size: 13 residues. CDR3 nucleotide sequence: TGTGCCAGCAGCTTAACGGACACCGGGGAGCTGTTTTTT. This gives the protein CASSLTDTGELFF.

CDR3 nucleotides: TGTGCCAGCAGCGAGGGGGGAACCACAGATACGCAGTATTTT. Translation gives CASSEGGTTDTQYF. The V call is TRBV9, the J call TRBJ2-3; D may be TRBD1 or TRBD2 (6 bases each). Germline V lookup: CDR1 SGDLS, CDR2 YYNGEE. Trimming removed 3 bases from V and 2 bases from J, with 10 bases in between. The CDR3 sequence is 14 residues long.

This chain uses TRBV19 with TRBJ2-7; either TRBD1 or TRBD2 may fit D (5 bases each). V shed 3 bases and J shed 0 bases, with 12 bases lying between them. The germline V gene encodes CDR1 LNHDA and CDR2 SQIVND (reference sequence). The CDR3 consists of 15 residues. As DNA, the CDR3 is TGTGCCAGTAGTATCGGGACCGCCAGCTCCTACGAGCAGTACTTC. Translation: CASSIGTASSYEQYF. The variable domain in full, completed from reference TRBV19 and TRBJ2-7, reads DGGITQSPKYLFRKEGQNVTLSCEQNLNHDAMYWYRQDPGQGLRLIYYSQIVNDFQKGDIAEGYSVSREKKESFPLTVTSAQKNPTAFYLCASSIGTASSYEQYFGPGTRLTVT.

In DNA, the CDR3 is TGTGCCAGTAGTATAAGCCCCGGGGAGGGCGAGCAGTACTTC. Its translation is CASSISPGEGEQYF. V gene TRBV19 combines with J gene TRBJ2-7; the match to TRBD2 covers 7 bases. The V gene end was trimmed by 2 bases and the J gene end by 6 bases; junction bases not matched to a gene: 7. Germline V gene lookup returns CDR1 LNHDA and CDR2 SQIVND (reference sequence). The CDR3 extends over 14 amino acids. The full variable domain, with the rest looked up from reference TRBV19 and TRBJ2-7, is DGGITQSPKYLFRKEGQNVTLSCEQNLNHDAMYWYRQDPGQGLRLIYYSQIVNDFQKGDIAEGYSVSREKKESFPLTVTSAQKNPTAFYLCASSISPGEGEQYFGPGTRLTVT.

The chain is built from TRBV9 and TRBJ1-5; D ambiguous. CDR3 length equals 14 residues. Germline CDR1 and CDR2: SGDLS and YYNGEE. The germline V and J ends were trimmed by 0 bases and 3 bases, with 7 bases remaining between them. CDR3 coding DNA: TGTGCCAGCAGCGTAGGGCCAGACAATCAGCCCCAGCATTTT. Protein sequence: CASSVGPDNQPQHF.

The chain carries TRBV15 and TRBJ1-2; 7 bases are a match to TRBD1. The V gene end was trimmed by 7 bases and the J gene end by 2 bases; junction bases not matched to a gene: 7. CDR3 length equals 14 residues. Germline V gene lookup returns CDR1 LNHNV and CDR2 YYDKDF (reference sequence). CDR3 region: CATTLDRANYGYTF. CDR3 DNA sequence: TGTGCCACCACCCTAGACAGGGCAAACTATGGCTACACCTTC. Full variable domain (missing parts from reference TRBV15 and TRBJ1-2): DAMVIQNPRYQVTQFGKPVTLSCSQTLNHNVMYWYQQKSSQAPKLLFHYYDKDFNNEADTPDNFQSRRPNTSFCFLDIRSPGLGDTAMYLCATTLDRANYGYTFGSGTRLTVV.

The V gene is TRBV7-2, the J gene TRBJ2-1; 10 bases match TRBD1. The CDR3 has 19 residues. Germline V CDR1 and CDR2: SGHTA, FQGNSA. V was clipped by 4 bases and J by 1 base; unmatched bases: 13. The CDR3 spells CASSSRQGASWESYNEQFF. The CDR3 DNA sequence: TGTGCCAGCAGCTCAAGACAGGGGGCCTCGTGGGAATCCTACAATGAGCAGTTCTTC.

This chain uses TRBV19 with TRBJ2-4; TRBD2 might be the D (6 bases). The CDR3 has 18 amino acids. The V gene's germline CDR1 is LNHDA and CDR2 SQIVND (reference sequence). V was shortened by 0 bases and J by 0 bases, with 15 bases between the two germline ends. Here the CDR3 reads CASSIDPPGRLAKNIQYF. DNA of the CDR3: TGTGCCAGTAGTATAGACCCCCCAGGGAGGTTAGCCAAAAACATTCAGTACTTC.

The chain links TRBV6-6 to TRBJ1-5, with TRBD1 as a possible D gene (5 bases). Per germline, CDR1 MNHNY and CDR2 SVGAGI (reference sequence). This CDR3 comprises 14 residues. The V end lost 7 bases, the J end lost 6 bases, and 16 bases lay between the germline ends. The CDR3 DNA reads TGTGCCAGCACCGTGGGGAGGGGAAGTCAGCCCCAGCATTTT. It encodes CASTVGRGSQPQHF.